This is a list of T cell receptor beta chains from one sample in a study of T cell responses to AZD1222 COVID-19 vaccine. TCRdb keeps only in-frame clones here, not all; method: immunoSEQ multiplex PCR. The sample holds 45,000 to 65,000 clones, roughly 87% seen once. The sample in question was peripheral blood, obtained 28 days after the second AZD1222 dose. These receptor sequences come from an adult who received the AZD1222 COVID-19 vaccine. Both conserved end residues are part of each CDR3. The D gene is left open where the match is weak. Not all rows give a size; the values are once, few, many and, for expanded clones, a class.

J	D	size	V	DNA	CDR3
TRBJ2-3	.	.	TRBV5-8	TGTGCCAGCGAACCCAGCGGCACAGATACGCAGTATTTT	CASEPSGTDTQYF
TRBJ2-7	.	.	TRBV6-1	TGTGCCAGCAGTGCTTTTGCGGGACTCTCCCCCTACGAGCAGTACTTC	CASSAFAGLSPYEQYF
TRBJ2-7	.	once	TRBV7-9	TGTGCCAGCAGCTTACCTGGGCCCTACGAGCAGTACTTC	CASSLPGPYEQYF
TRBJ2-3	TRBD1	.	TRBV7-9	TGTGCCAGCAGTCGTCCGGGACAGGGGGCAGATACGCAGTATTTT	CASSRPGQGADTQYF
TRBJ1-2	TRBD1	.	TRBV9	TGTGCCAGCAGCCTTAGAGACAGGGGACATGGCTACACCTTC	CASSLRDRGHGYTF
TRBJ1-1	.	.	TRBV2	TGTGCCAGCGGGGTTTTAGGGACTGAAGCTTTCTTT	CASGVLGTEAFF
TRBJ2-1	TRBD2	.	TRBV6-5	TGTGCCAGCAACGCGGGAGGGTCCTACAATGAGCAGTTCTTC	CASNAGGSYNEQFF
TRBJ2-1	TRBD1	.	TRBV29-1	TGCAGCGCCGCGGGACAGGTCAACAATGAGCAGTTCTTC	CSAAGQVNNEQFF
TRBJ2-5	TRBD1	.	TRBV19	TGTGCCAGTAGTATAGGGACAGGGGGCGCGGAGACCCAGTACTTC	CASSIGTGGAETQYF
TRBJ2-1	TRBD2	.	TRBV7-3	TGTGCCAGCAGCAAACTTCTCAGGACTAGCGGGAGTAATGAGCAGTTCTTC	CASSKLLRTSGSNEQFF
TRBJ1-6	.	.	TRBV3-1/TRBV3-2	TGTGCCAGCAGCGCTTCGACCGCATATAATTCACCCCTCCACTTT	CASSASTAYNSPLHF
TRBJ1-1	.	.	TRBV27	TGTGCCAGCAGTTTATTGGGTCGGAGGAACACTGAAGCTTTCTTT	CASSLLGRRNTEAFF
TRBJ2-7	.	.	TRBV10-2	TGCGCCAGCAGTGACCGCGGGACCCCCTACGAGCAGTACTTC	CASSDRGTPYEQYF
TRBJ1-5	.	.	TRBV6-5	TGTGCCAGCAGGTTGACCCACTCCTCGCCCCAGCATTTT	CASRLTHSSPQHF
TRBJ1-1	.	.	TRBV27	TGTGCCAGCAGTTTTTATCCGAACACTGAAGCTTTCTTT	CASSFYPNTEAFF
TRBJ2-7	TRBD1	once	TRBV19	TGTGCCAGTAGTATCGGGACAGGGTACGCACGAACCAACGAGCAGTACTTC	CASSIGTGYARTNEQYF
TRBJ2-1	TRBD2	.	TRBV7-9	TGTGCAGCGCGCGGGGCGGGAGGGCCGAGCTCCTACAATGAGCAGTTCTTC	CAARGAGGPSSYNEQFF
TRBJ2-7	.	.	TRBV29-1	TGCAGCGTTGAAGAACAGGCGTGGGGGGACTACGAGCAGTACTTC	CSVEEQAWGDYEQYF
TRBJ1-1	TRBD1	.	TRBV19	TGTGCCAGTAGTGCCCTGACAGGGGTCACTGAAGCTTTCTTT	CASSALTGVTEAFF
TRBJ2-7	TRBD2	.	TRBV3-1/TRBV3-2	TGTGCCAGCAGCCAAACTAGCGGGTTGGGCTACGAGCAGTACTTC	CASSQTSGLGYEQYF
TRBJ2-3	.	.	TRBV29-1	TGCAGCGTTGACGGGCTCACAGATACGCAGTATTTT	CSVDGLTDTQYF
TRBJ2-2	.	.	TRBV5-1	TGCGCCAGCAGCTTGAGTTCCCGGGGCCAGAACACCGGGGAGCTGTTTTTT	CASSLSSRGQNTGELFF
TRBJ2-1	.	.	TRBV10-1	TGCGCCAGCAGTGAAGGTGGGTCTAGTAACCGGCAGTTCTTC	CASSEGGSSNRQFF
TRBJ1-6	TRBD1	.	TRBV5-4	TGTGCCAGCAGCCGGGACAGGAACAATTCACCCCTCCACTTT	CASSRDRNNSPLHF
TRBJ2-4	.	.	TRBV2	TGTGCCAGCAGTGAGTCCCAGCCTAAAGCCAAAAACATTCAGTACTTC	CASSESQPKAKNIQYF
TRBJ2-4	.	.	TRBV9	TGTGCCAGCAGCGTAAACCCAAGGGGCATTCAGTACTTC	CASSVNPRGIQYF
TRBJ1-1	.	few	TRBV5-5	TGTGCCAGCAGCTTGGCAGGGTTTGGGCACACTGAAGCTTTCTTT	CASSLAGFGHTEAFF
TRBJ2-3	.	.	TRBV28	TGTGCCAGCAGTCGACCTCCGGAGGTTGGAACAGATACGCAGTATTTT	CASSRPPEVGTDTQYF
TRBJ2-2	.	once	TRBV7-8	TGTGCCAGCAGCTCGACGGTAAACTTGAACACCGGGGAGCTGTTTTTT	CASSSTVNLNTGELFF
TRBJ2-5	.	.	TRBV27	TGTGCCAGCAGTTTATTGGGCGAGGAGACCCAGTACTTC	CASSLLGEETQYF
TRBJ1-6	.	.	TRBV3-1/TRBV3-2	TGTGCCAGCAGCCCCAGGACGGCCGCCTATAATTCACCCCTCCACTTT	CASSPRTAAYNSPLHF
TRBJ2-7	TRBD2	.	TRBV3-1/TRBV3-2	TGTGCCAGCAGCTCACTAGCGGGAGTCTACGAGCAGTACTTC	CASSSLAGVYEQYF
TRBJ2-7	.	once	TRBV6-5	TGTGCCAGCAGTACAGGGCCCTCCTACGAGCAGTACTTC	CASSTGPSYEQYF
TRBJ2-7	.	.	TRBV6-5	TGTGCCAGCGTCCGGGGAGTCTACGAGCAGTACTTC	CASVRGVYEQYF
TRBJ2-2	TRBD1	.	TRBV24-1	TGTGCCACCAGTGACGTCAGGGACAGGGATGGCACCGGGGAGCTGTTTTTT	CATSDVRDRDGTGELFF
TRBJ2-7	.	.	TRBV2	TGTGCCAGCAGTCAGAGCTCCTACGAGCAGTACTTC	CASSQSSYEQYF
TRBJ2-1	TRBD2	.	TRBV6-5	TGTGCCAGTGCTGGGGAGGGTTCCTACAATGAGCAGTTCTTC	CASAGEGSYNEQFF
TRBJ1-3	.	.	TRBV5-1	TGCGCCAGCAGCCCCCAGGGGCTTGGAAACACCATATATTTT	CASSPQGLGNTIYF
TRBJ2-3	.	.	TRBV3-1/TRBV3-2	TGTGCCAGCAGCCAAGATTCGGCCCGTACGCAGTATTTT	CASSQDSARTQYF
TRBJ2-2	.	.	TRBV6-5	TGTGCCAGCAGCCGGGACATTGACGCCGGGGAGCTGTTTTTT	CASSRDIDAGELFF
TRBJ1-1	.	.	TRBV29-1	TGCAGCTGCCGGGAACAGGGAACTGAAGCTTTCTTT	CSCREQGTEAFF
TRBJ2-7	TRBD2	.	TRBV28	TGTGCCAGCAGTTCCGGGACTAGCGGCCATTTAAACGAGCAGTACTTC	CASSSGTSGHLNEQYF
TRBJ2-3	.	.	TRBV11-2	TGTGCCAGCAGCCAACGGAGGTTGGATACGCAGTATTTT	CASSQRRLDTQYF
TRBJ2-2	TRBD2	.	TRBV7-7	TGTGCTAGCAGCTCCCTGGCGGGAGCAAACACCGGGGAGCTGTTTTTT	CASSSLAGANTGELFF
TRBJ2-2	TRBD1	.	TRBV5-4	TGTGCCAGCAGCGACCCGGGACAGGGGTTCGGGGAGCTGTTTTTT	CASSDPGQGFGELFF
TRBJ2-7	TRBD2	.	TRBV20-1	TGCAGTGCTAGTTTTAGCGGGATAATCGAGCAGTACTTC	CSASFSGIIEQYF
TRBJ1-1	TRBD1	.	TRBV28	TGTGCCAGCAGCCGTGACAGGGCTGAAGCTTTCTTT	CASSRDRAEAFF